These 20 T cell receptor beta chains came from one sample sequenced in a study of blood T cell repertoires in COVID-19. Profiled with immunoSEQ multiplex PCR; TCRdb holds only in-frame clones, not every one. The sample yields around 300,000 clones, about 91% seen once. The source material was peripheral blood. These receptor sequences come from a woman aged 25 to 39 with COVID-19, enrolled during active disease.

This chain connects TRBV18 to TRBJ2-6; 7 positions agree with TRBD1. CDR1 and CDR2 from the germline V gene are KGHSH and LQKENI. With 3 bases clipped from V and 2 bases from J, the junction kept 4 bases outside the gene matches. This CDR3 is 16 amino acids long. The CDR3 nucleotides are TGTGCCAGCTCACCCGGGACAGACCCTGGGGCCAACGTCCTGACTTTC. Residues: CASSPGTDPGANVLTF.

This chain joins TRBV2 and TRBJ2-1, with TRBD1 matching over 11 bases. The CDR3 contains 15 residues. The germline V gene encodes CDR1 SNHLY and CDR2 FYNNEI. Trimming cost V 6 bases and J 2 bases; bases outside gene matches: 3. CDR3 DNA sequence: TGTGCCAGCAGGGGGGACAGGGGGGCCTACAATGAGCAGTTCTTC. It translates to CASRGDRGAYNEQFF.

V is TRBV7-8 and J is TRBJ2-5; the match to TRBD2 covers 9 bases. The CDR3 covers 16 residues. Germline V gene data show CDR1 as SGHVS and CDR2 as FQNEAQ. J gave up 1 base and V 4 bases, and 7 bases lay outside the gene matches. The DNA of the CDR3 is TGTGCCAGCAGCTCCCGCGGGGGGGCCCTCCAAGAGACCCAGTACTTC. Residues: CASSSRGGALQETQYF.

The chain carries TRBV7-9 and TRBJ2-1; 10 nucleotides line up with TRBD1. Germline CDR1 SEHNR, CDR2 FQNEAQ (reference sequence). The CDR3 has 16 residues. The V and J ends lost 2 bases and 3 bases, in that order; junction bases with no gene match: 4. CDR3 in amino acids: CASSLPRTGGYNEQFF. The DNA of the CDR3 is TGTGCCAGCAGCTTACCCCGGACAGGGGGCTACAATGAGCAGTTCTTC.

The J gene is TRBJ1-1, the V gene TRBV11-2; 9 nucleotides line up with TRBD1. V was pared by 1 base and J by 1 base, with 4 bases of the junction left unmatched. The CDR3 totals 16 residues. CDR1 is SGHAT, CDR2 FQNNGV, per germline. CDR3 nucleotide sequence: TGTGCCAGCAGCTTAGGAGGACAGGGGCGGAACACTGAAGCTTTCTTT. Amino acid sequence: CASSLGGQGRNTEAFF.

This chain connects TRBV21-1 to TRBJ1-2. TRBV21-1 is listed as a pseudogene. The CDR3 sequence is 17 residues long. CDR3 sequence reads: CASSNGPLPGLNYGYTF. The CDR3 bases are TGTGCCAGCAGCAACGGCCCTTTGCCGGGACTCAACTATGGCTACACCTTC.

The chain joins TRBV6-2 or TRBV6-3 to TRBJ1-6, with 8 bases that match TRBD1. Looked up from germline, CDR1 is MNHEY and CDR2 is SVGEGT. J was trimmed by 5 bases and V by 5 bases; bases with no gene match: 2. The CDR3 contains 14 residues. The CDR3 sequence: CASSGQGNNSPLHF. CDR3 in DNA: TGTGCCAGCAGTGGACAGGGAAATAATTCACCCCTCCACTTT.

To note about this clone: Compared with germline, one end of the junction differs, possibly owing to a read error. The J gene is TRBJ1-5, the V gene TRBV7-7, with D unclear. The CDR3 spans 16 residues. Germline V lookup: CDR1 SSHAT, CDR2 FNYEAQ (reference sequence). CDR3 in DNA: TGTGCTAGCAGCCAGACCTCCGGACCCCCCCGGAGGTCCCAGCATTTT. Its protein product is CASSQTSGPPRRSQHF. The whole variable domain, filled in from reference TRBV7-7 and TRBJ1-5, reads GAGVSQSPRYKVTKRGQDVTLRCDPISSHATLYWYQQALGQGPEFLTYFNYEAQPDKSGLPSDRFSAERPEGSISTLTIQRTEQRDSAMYRCASSQTSGPPRRSQHFGDGTRLSIL.

This clone was picked up a small number of times. The chain is built from TRBV15 and TRBJ1-3, with a weak D call TRBD1 (5 bases). The CDR3 is 16 residues long. V lost 0 bases and J 4 bases, leaving 13 bases between the germline ends. Germline loops: CDR1 LNHNV, CDR2 YYDKDF (reference sequence). The CDR3 nucleotides are TGTGCCACCAGCAGAGATAGGGCGGGGCTCGGAAACACCATATATTTT. Its protein product is CATSRDRAGLGNTIYF. The whole variable domain, remainder taken from reference TRBV15 and TRBJ1-3, is DAMVIQNPRYQVTQFGKPVTLSCSQTLNHNVMYWYQQKSSQAPKLLFHYYDKDFNNEADTPDNFQSRRPNTSFCFLDIRSPGLGDTAMYLCATSRDRAGLGNTIYFGEGSWLTVV.

The chain recombines TRBV27 with TRBJ2-3; tentative D call: TRBD1 (5 bases). This CDR3 has 13 amino acids. Trimming removed 6 bases from V and 2 bases from J, with 9 bases in between. The germline V gene has CDR1 MNHEY and CDR2 SMNVEV (reference sequence). In DNA, the CDR3 is TGTGCCAGCAGACCTGGACACACAGATACGCAGTATTTT. This codes for CASRPGHTDTQYF.

The V and J genes are TRBV3-1 (or the pseudogene TRBV3-2) and TRBJ1-5, with 8 nucleotides matching TRBD1. The CDR3 has 15 amino acids. Per germline, CDR1 LGHDT and CDR2 YNNKEL (reference sequence). The V and J ends lost 3 bases and 0 bases, in that order; junction bases with no gene match: 1. CDR3 region: CASSQTGVSNQPQHF. Here the CDR3 DNA reads TGTGCCAGCAGCCAGACAGGGGTTAGCAATCAGCCCCAGCATTTT.

The chain is built from TRBV28 and TRBJ2-2, with D uncertain. Trimming took off 5 bases at V and 6 bases at J, with 10 bases between the two ends. Germline V gene lookup returns CDR1 MDHEN and CDR2 SYDVKM. This CDR3 comprises 13 residues. For the CDR3, the DNA is TGTGCCAGCAGTGCGCAGGTTCCCGGGGAGCTGTTTTTT. Protein product: CASSAQVPGELFF.

The V gene is TRBV28, the J gene TRBJ1-2, with unresolved D. Germline V gene lookup returns CDR1 MDHEN and CDR2 SYDVKM. The CDR3 contains 14 residues. Trimming stripped 2 bases from V and 6 bases from J, with 13 bases between. The CDR3 region has the DNA TGTGCCAGCAGTTTAGACGGCGTTCAGGATGGCTACACCTTC. This translates into CASSLDGVQDGYTF.

The chain links TRBV7-8 to TRBJ1-1, with a weak D call TRBD1 (5 bases). Germline values: CDR1 SGHVS, CDR2 FQNEAQ. The CDR3 contains 15 residues. V dropped 4 bases and J dropped 0 bases, with 12 bases sitting between them. CDR3 amino acids: CASSSYRLMNTEAFF. DNA of the CDR3: TGTGCCAGCAGCTCCTACAGGTTAATGAACACTGAAGCTTTCTTT.

The V gene is TRBV7-8, the J gene TRBJ2-5; D unclear. Trimming cost V 5 bases and J 8 bases, with 15 bases left between them. The CDR3 sequence is 13 residues long. Germline CDR1 is SGHVS and CDR2 is FQNEAQ. The chain's CDR3 is CASSVDTQATQYF. The CDR3 DNA is TGTGCCAGCAGCGTAGACACTCAGGCAACCCAGTACTTC.

The chain carries TRBV9 and TRBJ1-1; D is ambiguous. There are 16 residues in the CDR3. Germline CDR1 reads SGDLS; CDR2 reads YYNGEE. V was cut by 0 bases and J by 1 base, with 13 bases left in between. The chain's CDR3 is CASSVGSGGQNTEAFF. The DNA of the CDR3 is TGTGCCAGCAGCGTAGGAAGTGGAGGGCAGAACACTGAAGCTTTCTTT.

This rearrangement joins TRBV6-5 to TRBJ1-2; D may be TRBD1 (6 bases). Trimming stripped 6 bases from V and 5 bases from J, with 19 bases between. Germline V gene sequence: CDR1 MNHEY, CDR2 SVGAGI. This CDR3 comprises 15 residues. The chain's CDR3 is CASRSPDSLLYGYTF. As DNA, the CDR3 is TGTGCCAGCAGATCTCCGGACAGCTTACTATATGGCTACACCTTC.

The V call is TRBV5-6, the J call TRBJ1-1; a possible D gene is TRBD1 (6 bases). Trimming took 3 bases from V and 3 from J, leaving 15 bases between them. Germline V CDR1 and CDR2: SGHDT, YYEEEE. The CDR3 contains 15 residues. The CDR3: CASSSRTAEDTEAFF. In nucleotides, the CDR3 is TGTGCCAGCAGCTCCAGGACAGCGGAGGACACTGAAGCTTTCTTT.

The chain links TRBV11-3 to TRBJ1-1, with 7 positions matching TRBD1. Unmatched junction bases numbered 2, after V lost 3 bases and J lost 1 base. This CDR3 has 14 amino acids. Germline CDR1 is SGHNT and CDR2 is YENEEA. CDR3 nucleotides: TGTGCCAGCAGCTTCTGGGACAGGAACACTGAAGCTTTCTTT. Protein product: CASSFWDRNTEAFF.

This rearrangement joins TRBV7-2 to TRBJ2-2; weak D call: TRBD2 (5 bases). Trimming pared 4 bases from V and 5 bases from J, leaving 11 bases between. CDR1 is SGHTA and CDR2 is FQGNSA in the germline V gene. This CDR3 spans 14 amino acids. The CDR3 region is CASSYAGRTGELFF. Here the CDR3 DNA reads TGTGCCAGCAGCTATGCGGGCAGAACCGGGGAGCTGTTTTTT. The full variable domain, rest sourced from reference TRBV7-2 and TRBJ2-2, is GAGVSQSPSNKVTEKGKDVELRCDPISGHTALYWYRQSLGQGLEFLIYFQGNSAPDKSGLPSDRFSAERTGGSVSTLTIQRTQQEDSAVYLCASSYAGRTGELFFGEGSRLTVL.